Presented here are 17 T cell receptor beta chains from one specimen sequenced in a study of T cells in Graves' hyperthyroidism and ophthalmopathy. Researchers took RNA transcripts and amplified the TCR beta CDR3 regions from them. A first-round RT-PCR of the TCR CDR3 used the HTBI primer set. Using its own MiXCR run on the multiplex PCR reads, TCRdb lists one record per CDR3 protein. The data hold 600,000 or so distinct CDR3 sequences, with 35% to 55% observed a single time. The specimen was peripheral blood or thyroid tissue (not recorded which). All receptors derive from a woman between 18 and 30 years old with Graves' hyperthyroidism.

This clonotype was counted at least ten times. The V call is TRBV2, the J call TRBJ2-6; D is ambiguous. The CDR3 totals 17 residues. Trimming removed 7 bases from V and 2 bases from J, with 18 bases in between. The germline V gene encodes CDR1 SNHLY and CDR2 FYNNEI. CDR3 DNA sequence: TGTGCCAGCAACCCGGGTGTCGTAACCCCTGGGGCCAACGTCCTGACTTTC. Residues: CASNPGVVTPGANVLTF.

This clonotype was counted a few times. The gene calls are TRBV7-2 and TRBJ1-4; no reliable D call. The CDR3 loop spans 12 amino acids. With 7 bases removed from V and 7 bases from J, the gap between germline ends came to 10 bases. Germline V gives CDR1 SGHTA, CDR2 FQGNSA. CDR3 coding DNA: TGTGCCAGCACCTCCTTAGGTGAAAAACTGTTTTTT. Residues: CASTSLGEKLFF.

This clonotype showed up just a few times. This chain uses TRBV7-3 with TRBJ2-7, with 7 bases lining up with TRBD2. The V segment lost 1 base and the J segment 3 bases; nucleotides outside the gene matches: 6. CDR1 is SGHTA and CDR2 is FQGTGA in the germline V gene. The CDR3 contains 15 residues. The CDR3 spells CASSLKGGGNYEQYF. As DNA, the CDR3 is TGTGCCAGCAGCTTAAAGGGCGGGGGAAACTACGAGCAGTACTTC.

This clonotype was observed a handful of times. The J gene is TRBJ2-7, the V gene TRBV20-1, with a weak D call TRBD1 (6 bases). Between the trimmed V and J ends, which lost 4 bases and 3 bases, there was a span of 16 bases. The germline V gene encodes CDR1 DFQATT and CDR2 SNEGSKA (reference sequence). The CDR3 totals 14 residues. The CDR3 DNA sequence: TGCAGTGCTACCCCGGGACATACGTTCTACGAGCAGTACTTC. It is translated as CSATPGHTFYEQYF.

Only a few counts were recorded for this clonotype. The rearrangement uses TRBV24-1 and TRBJ2-2; 10 bases are a match to TRBD1. The CDR3 is 17 amino acids. V lost 3 bases to trimming and J lost 1 base; unmatched junction nucleotides: 4. Germline V gene lookup returns CDR1 KGHDR and CDR2 SFDVKD. CDR3 residues: CATSDPGTGVNTGELFF. CDR3 bases: TGTGCCACCAGTGATCCCGGGACAGGGGTGAACACCGGGGAGCTGTTTTTT.

This chain uses TRBV5-1 with TRBJ2-5, with D hard to call. Trimming stripped 0 bases from V and 6 bases from J, with 6 bases between. Germline CDR1 is SGHRS and CDR2 is YFSETQ. This CDR3 is built from 12 residues. CDR3 in DNA: TGCGCCAGCAGCTTGGACTCTAAGACCCAGTACTTC. Translation gives CASSLDSKTQYF.

This clonotype has a handful of counts. V usage is TRBV15 and J usage is TRBJ2-3, with 10 bases matching TRBD2. The CDR3 extends over 13 amino acids. J gave up 9 bases and V 8 bases, and 8 bases lay outside the gene matches. Germline-derived CDR1 and CDR2 are LNHNV and YYDKDF (reference sequence). CDR3 nucleotides: TGTGCCACCGGAAAGCGGGAGGGCCCAACGCAGTATTTT. Translating gives CATGKREGPTQYF.

This clonotype was seen once. It is likely a read error, because the conserved phenylalanine at the end of the CDR3 is missing. The DNA is left out, because the CDR3 cannot be placed on it with certainty; the CDR3 is given as TCRdb lists it. The chain combines TRBV2 with TRBJ2-7; TRBD1, the table's D call, was not compared with the DNA. Both ends counted, the CDR3 spans 10 residues. Germline CDR1 and CDR2: SNHLY and FYNNEI. The CDR3 loop is CASSPGHRGP.

The rearrangement joins TRBV10-3 to TRBJ2-7; D might be TRBD2 (6 bases). This CDR3 is 11 amino acids long. CDR1 ENHRY and CDR2 SYGVKD come from the germline V gene. CDR3 coding DNA: TGTGCTGGGACTCCCTACTACGAGCAGTACTTC. Encoded protein: CAGTPYYEQYF.

The V gene is TRBV20-1, the J gene TRBJ1-6; D uncertain. The CDR3 covers 9 residues. Germline V gene data show CDR1 as DFQATT and CDR2 as SNEGSKA (reference sequence). V lost 6 bases, J lost 12 bases, and 6 bases lay in between. CDR3 bases: TGCAGTGCATCCAGACCCCTCCACTTT. Amino acid sequence: CSASRPLHF.

The chain joins TRBV10-3 to TRBJ2-7; D assignment may be TRBD1 or TRBD2 (6 bases each). CDR1 is ENHRY and CDR2 is SYGVKD in the germline V gene. The length of the CDR3 is 14 residues. V shed 10 bases and J shed 6 bases, with 22 bases lying between them. The CDR3 region is CASTRGGSGREQYF. The CDR3 region has the DNA TGTGCCAGTACCAGGGGAGGCTCCGGGCGCGAGCAGTACTTC.

This chain uses TRBV7-2 with TRBJ2-7; weak D call: TRBD2 (6 bases). CDR3 length: 16 residues. CDR1 is SGHTA and CDR2 is FQGNSA in the germline V gene. Trimming left V 5 bases short and J 4 bases short, with 21 bases between. CDR3 amino acids: CASSLTRRAGSYEQYF. Written as DNA, the CDR3 is TGTGCCAGCAGCCTCACGAGGAGGGCCGGGAGTTACGAGCAGTACTTC. Complete variable domain (other parts from reference TRBV7-2 and TRBJ2-7): GAGVSQSPSNKVTEKGKDVELRCDPISGHTALYWYRQSLGQGLEFLIYFQGNSAPDKSGLPSDRFSAERTGGSVSTLTIQRTQQEDSAVYLCASSLTRRAGSYEQYFGPGTRLTVT.

The V call is TRBV10-3, the J call TRBJ1-6; D gene unclear. Germline V gene data show CDR1 as ENHRY and CDR2 as SYGVKD. CDR3 length: 14 residues. With 7 bases removed from V and 7 bases from J, the gap between germline ends came to 14 bases. CDR3 nucleotides: TGTGCCATCAAGGCCCACGTTGACAATTCACCCCTCCACTTT. Its translation is CAIKAHVDNSPLHF.

This clonotype was observed a handful of times. This chain links TRBV29-1 with TRBJ1-2; 12 bases fit TRBD1. The germline CDR1 and CDR2 sequences are SQVTM and ANQGSEA. The V and J ends lost 0 bases and 4 bases, in that order; junction bases with no gene match: 6. The CDR3 length is 16 residues. The CDR3 sequence is CSVEDTGTGGSYGYTF. The DNA of the CDR3 is TGCAGCGTTGAAGATACCGGGACAGGGGGCAGCTATGGCTACACCTTC. Full variable domain (rest looked up from reference TRBV29-1 and TRBJ1-2): SAVISQKPSRDICQRGTSLTIQCQVDSQVTMMFWYRQQPGQSLTLIATANQGSEATYESGFVIDKFPISRPNLTFSTLTVSNMSPEDSSIYLCSVEDTGTGGSYGYTFGSGTRLTVV.

Remarks on this clonotype: A much larger clone is a single base away; this may be a read error. The chain employs TRBV29-1 and TRBJ2-7; 12 bases line up with TRBD2. The last part of the DNA fits TRBJ2-5 better; the J call may be wrong. The germline V gene encodes CDR1 SQVTM and CDR2 ANQGSEA. The length of the CDR3 is 13 residues. The CDR3: CSVGLAGKETQYF. As DNA, the CDR3 is TGCAGCGTCGGACTAGCGGGAAAAGAGACCCAGTACTTC.

The rearrangement uses TRBV29-1 and TRBJ1-1; 9 bases match TRBD1. The CDR3 has 12 amino acids. V was pared by 6 bases and J by 3 bases, with 2 bases of the junction left unmatched. The germline V gene encodes CDR1 SQVTM and CDR2 ANQGSEA. The DNA for the CDR3 is TGCAGCGTGGGACAGGGAGACACTGAAGCTTTCTTT. It specifies CSVGQGDTEAFF. The full variable domain, with the rest looked up from reference TRBV29-1 and TRBJ1-1, is SAVISQKPSRDICQRGTSLTIQCQVDSQVTMMFWYRQQPGQSLTLIATANQGSEATYESGFVIDKFPISRPNLTFSTLTVSNMSPEDSSIYLCSVGQGDTEAFFGQGTRLTVV.

On this clonotype itself: Just one base apart from a much larger clone, this may be a read error. The V and J genes are TRBV5-4 and TRBJ2-7, with D perhaps TRBD1 or TRBD2 (5 bases each). The CDR3 consists of 15 residues. Deletions cut 4 bases from V and 6 bases from J, with 20 bases between. The germline V gene has CDR1 SGHNT and CDR2 YYREEE (reference sequence). The CDR3 spells CASSQAGTIGCEQYF. For the CDR3, the DNA is TGTGCCAGCAGCCAAGCCGGGACCATCGGTTGCGAGCAGTACTTC.